What follows are 20 T cell receptor beta chains derived from one specimen sequenced in a study of blood T cell repertoires in COVID-19. Using immunoSEQ multiplex PCR, the repertoire was profiled, and TCRdb retains in-frame clones only, with some absent. The profile shows some 150,000 clones, about nine tenths of them singletons. The sample comprised peripheral blood. The origin of the receptors is a man aged 50 or older with active or convalescent COVID-19.

The V and J genes are TRBV7-2 and TRBJ1-5, with 9 bases identical to TRBD1. This CDR3 is built from 17 residues. CDR1 is SGHTA, CDR2 FQGNSA, per germline. Trimming took 1 base from V and 1 from J; bases not matched to a gene: 5. The chain's CDR3 is CASSLGQGGMSNQPQHF. CDR3 nucleotides: TGTGCCAGCAGCTTAGGACAGGGGGGGATGAGCAATCAGCCCCAGCATTTT.

This chain links TRBV13 with TRBJ2-7; weak D call: TRBD1 (6 bases). V lost 4 bases and J 4 bases, leaving 17 bases between the germline ends. Per germline, CDR1 PRHDT and CDR2 FYEKMQ (reference sequence). CDR3 length equals 15 residues. The CDR3 bases are TGTGCCAGCAGCTACGGGGAGACAGGAGTATACGAGCAGTACTTC. This translates into CASSYGETGVYEQYF.

In this sample, this clone turned up a few times. It is unclear where the CDR3 begins or ends on the DNA, so no DNA is shown, and the CDR3 is as TCRdb lists it. The chain joins TRBV6-5 to TRBJ1-2. Germline CDR1 and CDR2: MNHEY and SVGAGI. The CDR3 has 15 amino acids, counting both end residues. CDR3 residues: CASSSSNREGYGYTF.

The rearrangement links TRBV3-1 (or the pseudogene TRBV3-2) to TRBJ1-6, with 8 nucleotides matching TRBD1. Germline V gives CDR1 LGHDT, CDR2 YNNKEL (reference sequence). The V segment lost 4 bases and the J segment 6 bases; nucleotides outside the gene matches: 11. The CDR3 covers 17 residues. This chain's CDR3 is CASSPSLGTGVNSPLHF. In DNA form, the CDR3 reads TGTGCCAGCAGCCCCTCCTTGGGGACAGGAGTTAATTCACCCCTCCACTTT.

V usage is TRBV5-4 and J usage is TRBJ2-2; perhaps TRBD2 as D (6 bases). Looked up from germline, CDR1 is SGHNT and CDR2 is YYREEE (reference sequence). The length of the CDR3 is 16 residues. Deletions cut 4 bases from V and 6 bases from J, with 19 bases between. DNA of the CDR3: TGTGCCAGCAGCCTTCCGGGACTCCTTGGGGCCGGGGAGCTGTTTTTT. As protein: CASSLPGLLGAGELFF.

This clone was counted once. V usage is TRBV5-1 and J usage is TRBJ2-6; D is perhaps TRBD2 (5 bases). The CDR3 length is 19 residues. V was clipped by 0 bases and J by 0 bases, with 16 bases between them. CDR1 is SGHRS and CDR2 is YFSETQ in the germline V gene. The CDR3 DNA reads TGCGCCAGCAGCTTGGTGCCTCGGGGTTATTACTCTGGGGCCAACGTCCTGACTTTC. Its protein is CASSLVPRGYYSGANVLTF.

The rearrangement uses TRBV19 and TRBJ1-1; D gene unclear. Trimming cost V 8 bases and J 1 base, with 8 bases left between them. This CDR3 spans 12 amino acids. Germline V gene sequence: CDR1 LNHDA, CDR2 SQIVND (reference sequence). The CDR3 DNA sequence: TGTGCCAGTCGACGGGAGAACACTGAAGCTTTCTTT. It translates to CASRRENTEAFF.

The J gene is TRBJ2-1, the V gene TRBV27; 13 positions agree with TRBD2. The CDR3 contains 15 residues. CDR1 and CDR2 from the germline V gene are MNHEY and SMNVEV (reference sequence). The ends lost 7 bases at V and 7 bases at J; junction bases unmatched: 7. The CDR3 protein is CASNMWTSGRNEQFF. The CDR3 nucleotides read TGTGCCAGCAATATGTGGACTAGCGGGAGAAATGAGCAGTTCTTC.

The genes are TRBV29-1 and TRBJ2-7; D might be TRBD1 (5 bases). Trimming pared 4 bases from V and 5 bases from J, leaving 18 bases between. The CDR3 is made up of 14 amino acids. Per the germline V gene, CDR1 is SQVTM and CDR2 is ANQGSEA. The CDR3 protein is CSVALMTVSHEQYF. The CDR3 DNA reads TGCAGCGTTGCCCTAATGACAGTATCCCACGAGCAGTACTTC.

V and J are TRBV28 and TRBJ1-5; a possible D gene is TRBD1 (6 bases). This CDR3 has 12 residues. V was shortened by 7 bases and J by 5 bases, with 9 bases between the two germline ends. Per the germline V gene, CDR1 is MDHEN and CDR2 is SYDVKM. The CDR3 is CASKGGDQPQHF. For the CDR3, the DNA is TGTGCCAGCAAGGGGGGGGATCAGCCCCAGCATTTT. Variable domain in full (rest from reference TRBV28 and TRBJ1-5): DVKVTQSSRYLVKRTGEKVFLECVQDMDHENMFWYRQDPGLGLRLIYFSYDVKMKEKGDIPEGYSVSREKKERFSLILESASTNQTSMYLCASKGGDQPQHFGDGTRLSIL.

V and J are TRBV29-1 and TRBJ2-5; D unclear. Germline V CDR1 and CDR2: SQVTM, ANQGSEA. V lost 6 bases, J lost 1 base, and 6 bases lay in between. The CDR3 is 11 amino acids. DNA of the CDR3: TGCAGCGTGTATGTCCAAGAGACCCAGTACTTC. Encoded protein: CSVYVQETQYF.

In DNA form, the CDR3 reads TGCGCCAGCAGCATGAACGCGGCGAACACTGAAGCTTTCTTT. This encodes CASSMNAANTEAFF. The chain recombines TRBV5-1 with TRBJ1-1; D gene uncertain. Trimming pared 4 bases from V and 1 base from J, leaving 11 bases between. CDR3 size: 14 residues. Germline CDR1 is SGHRS and CDR2 is YFSETQ.

In DNA, the CDR3 is TGTGCCAGCAGCAATCAACAGGGGGGCGAGCAGTACTTC. Residues: CASSNQQGGEQYF. The chain couples TRBV7-2 to TRBJ2-7; 8 bases agree with TRBD1. This CDR3 spans 13 amino acids. Per germline, CDR1 SGHTA and CDR2 FQGNSA. Germline trimming cut 5 bases from V and 6 bases from J; bases unmatched to any gene: 6.

J is TRBJ1-1 and V is TRBV28; unclear D gene. This CDR3 comprises 14 residues. Deletions cut 6 bases from V and 4 bases from J, with 15 bases between. The V gene's germline CDR1 is MDHEN and CDR2 SYDVKM. CDR3 DNA: TGTGCCAGCAGGATCGACACTCTGGGCACTGAAGCTTTCTTT. Translated, it gives CASRIDTLGTEAFF.

J is TRBJ1-4 and V is TRBV7-9; no definite D call. The length of the CDR3 is 14 residues. Between the trimmed V and J ends, which lost 1 base and 6 bases, there was a span of 9 bases. From germline, CDR1 is SEHNR and CDR2 FQNEAQ (reference sequence). CDR3 protein: CASSLGGPHEKLFF. CDR3 DNA sequence: TGTGCCAGCAGCTTAGGCGGGCCTCATGAAAAACTGTTTTTT.

The chain is built from TRBV28 and TRBJ2-4, with TRBD1 matching over 8 bases. CDR1 is MDHEN and CDR2 is SYDVKM in the germline V gene. The CDR3 totals 12 residues. The trim removed 7 bases at V and 6 bases at J, leaving 2 bases unmatched. CDR3 loop: CASIDRGNIQYF. CDR3 nucleotides: TGTGCCAGCATAGACAGGGGAAACATTCAGTACTTC. The whole variable domain, filled in from reference TRBV28 and TRBJ2-4, reads DVKVTQSSRYLVKRTGEKVFLECVQDMDHENMFWYRQDPGLGLRLIYFSYDVKMKEKGDIPEGYSVSREKKERFSLILESASTNQTSMYLCASIDRGNIQYFGAGTRLSVL.

This chain connects TRBV24-1 to TRBJ2-1; 8 bases line up with TRBD1. J lost 4 bases, V lost 3 bases, and 10 bases had no gene match. Germline CDR1 KGHDR, CDR2 SFDVKD. CDR3 length equals 17 residues. CDR3 region: CATSDQTRDRLYNEQFF. The DNA for the CDR3 is TGTGCCACCAGTGATCAGACCCGGGACAGGCTTTACAATGAGCAGTTCTTC.

This clone was counted once. V gene TRBV7-3 combines with J gene TRBJ2-3; 12 nucleotides match TRBD2. V was clipped by 5 bases and J by 5 bases; unmatched bases: 8. The CDR3 extends over 16 amino acids. Germline V lookup: CDR1 SGHTA, CDR2 FQGTGA. CDR3 protein: CASSPWGGLAGDTQYF. In nucleotides, the CDR3 is TGTGCCAGCAGCCCCTGGGGGGGACTAGCGGGAGATACGCAGTATTTT.

The chain carries TRBV7-2 and TRBJ2-6, with D perhaps TRBD2 (7 bases). Germline assignment: CDR1 SGHTA and CDR2 FQGNSA. Trimming cost V 1 base and J 4 bases, with 17 bases left between them. The CDR3 covers 18 residues. The CDR3 sequence: CASSLDGRGLWGANVLTF. CDR3 bases: TGTGCCAGCAGCTTAGATGGGCGGGGGCTCTGGGGGGCCAACGTCCTGACTTTC. Variable domain in full (rest from reference TRBV7-2 and TRBJ2-6): GAGVSQSPSNKVTEKGKDVELRCDPISGHTALYWYRQSLGQGLEFLIYFQGNSAPDKSGLPSDRFSAERTGGSVSTLTIQRTQQEDSAVYLCASSLDGRGLWGANVLTFGAGSRLTVL.

This clone was found once. V and J are TRBV24-1 and TRBJ1-5; tentative D call: TRBD1 (6 bases). The CDR3 totals 17 residues. CDR1 is KGHDR, CDR2 SFDVKD, per germline. With 3 bases removed from V and 0 bases from J, the gap between germline ends came to 14 bases. The CDR3 is CATSDKGRGDSNQPQHF. The CDR3 DNA sequence: TGTGCCACCAGTGATAAGGGCAGGGGAGATAGCAATCAGCCCCAGCATTTT.